This TCR beta chain was observed in a study of blood T cell repertoires in COVID-19. The overall study: Samples representing acute and convalescent COVID-19 were sourced from the United States, Italy and Spain. T cells, B-cell-depleted T cells, or PBMCs supplied cDNA or gDNA.

Sequenced by immunoSEQ multiplex PCR; TCRdb stores in-frame clones only, minus some. In the table there are about 190,000 clones, 70% to 85% of which are singletons. CDR3 length equals 13 residues. Germline CDR1 reads MNHEY; CDR2 reads SVGAGI. Trimming took 5 bases from V and 0 from J, leaving 7 bases between them. Input material: peripheral blood. The chain is built from TRBV6-5 and TRBJ1-1, with a possible D match to TRBD1 (5 bases). The clonotype comes from a woman aged 45 to 65 with acute or convalescent COVID-19. The CDR3 region is CASSKTVNTEAFF. The CDR3 bases are TGTGCCAGCAGTAAGACAGTGAACACTGAAGCTTTCTTT.